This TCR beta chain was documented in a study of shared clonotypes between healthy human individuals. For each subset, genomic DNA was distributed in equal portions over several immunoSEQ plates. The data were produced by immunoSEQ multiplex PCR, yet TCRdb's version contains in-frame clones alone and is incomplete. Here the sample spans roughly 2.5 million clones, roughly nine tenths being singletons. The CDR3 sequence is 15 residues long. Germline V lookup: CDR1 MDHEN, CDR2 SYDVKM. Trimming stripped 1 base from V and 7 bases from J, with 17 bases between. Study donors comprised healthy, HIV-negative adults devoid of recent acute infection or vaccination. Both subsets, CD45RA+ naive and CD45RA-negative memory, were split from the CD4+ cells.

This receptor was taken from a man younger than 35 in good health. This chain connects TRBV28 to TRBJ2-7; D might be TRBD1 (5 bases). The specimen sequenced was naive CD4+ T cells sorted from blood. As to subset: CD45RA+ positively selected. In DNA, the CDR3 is TGTGCCAGCAGTTTATTGGGCAGGGTCGCGCGGGAGCAGTACTTC. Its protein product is CASSLLGRVAREQYF.